The 10 T cell receptor beta chains listed next were all sequenced from one sample in a study of Graves' ophthalmopathy and Graves' hyperthyroidism listed by TCRdb under 2018. For sequencing, an Illumina HiSeq 2000 was employed. For repertoire sequencing, TCR beta CDR3 regions were amplified from RNA transcripts. The first round of RT-PCR was done with HTBI primers and the Qiagen OneStep RT-PCR kit, and was followed by a second round of multiplex PCR, then size selection and purification. TCRdb handled the public reads itself, with Q25 trimming in fastp and clone calling in MiXCR, and kept productive beta chains. Duplicate CDR3 protein sequences are folded into a single record with the most common DNA and genes. For this sample there are a few hundred thousand distinct CDR3 sequences; about 17% appear just once. The top ten clonotypes cover 1.5% to 2% of the sample. Sample: peripheral blood. The origin of the receptors is a woman under 30 with Graves' ophthalmopathy. Donor details come from another sample of the same person, matched by shared clones.

In this sample, this clonotype turned up many times. This rearrangement joins TRBV30 to TRBJ1-1; D is ambiguous. V lost 3 bases, J lost 4 bases, and 21 bases lay in between. Germline CDR1 reads GTSNPN; CDR2 reads SVGIG (reference sequence). The CDR3 contains 16 residues. The CDR3 protein is CAWRPDDLVLVTEAFF. In nucleotides, the CDR3 is TGTGCCTGGAGACCAGATGACTTGGTATTGGTCACTGAAGCTTTCTTT. The full variable domain, rest sourced from reference TRBV30 and TRBJ1-1, is SQTIHQWPATLVQPVGSPLSLECTVEGTSNPNLYWYRQAAGRGLQLLFYSVGIGQISSEVPQNLSASRPQDRQFILSSKKLLLSDSGFYLCAWRPDDLVLVTEAFFGQGTRLTVV.

This clonotype was picked up many times. V and J are TRBV6-2 or TRBV6-3 and TRBJ2-5; a weak D match, TRBD1 (5 bases). The CDR3 is made up of 14 amino acids. Trimming removed 7 bases at V and 0 bases at J, with 12 bases between. Germline CDR1 is MNHEY and CDR2 is SVGEGT. CDR3: CASKFIGDQETQYF. The DNA for the CDR3 is TGTGCCAGCAAGTTTATAGGGGACCAAGAGACCCAGTACTTC.

This clonotype has ten or more counts. This rearrangement joins TRBV12-3 or TRBV12-4 to TRBJ1-1; no definite D call. V was cut by 1 base and J by 3 bases, with 3 bases left in between. This CDR3 is built from 12 residues. CDR3 bases: TGTGCCAGCAGTTTAGAGGACACTGAAGCTTTCTTT. It is translated as CASSLEDTEAFF.

The table lists this clonotype with many counts. The chain joins TRBV6-1 to TRBJ1-1, with a possible D match to TRBD1 (6 bases). Germline loops: CDR1 MNHNS, CDR2 SASEGT. Trimming removed 1 base at V and 6 bases at J, with 9 bases between. This CDR3 comprises 13 residues. This chain's CDR3 is CASSEGGRPEAFF. CDR3 DNA sequence: TGTGCCAGCAGTGAAGGGGGGCGGCCTGAAGCTTTCTTT.

This clonotype has ten or more counts. The chain uses TRBV20-1 and TRBJ2-7; perhaps D is TRBD1 or TRBD2 (5 bases each). The V gene lost 3 bases and the J gene lost 2 bases, with 8 bases spanning the gap. The CDR3 has 12 residues. Germline loops: CDR1 DFQATT, CDR2 SNEGSKA (reference sequence). Here the CDR3 reads CSASGATYEQYF. The CDR3 DNA sequence: TGCAGTGCTAGCGGGGCCACCTACGAGCAGTACTTC.

This clonotype was counted at least ten times. The chain employs TRBV10-2 and TRBJ2-3; D uncertain. Germline loops: CDR1 WSHSY, CDR2 SAAADI. The length of the CDR3 is 12 residues. The V and J ends lost 8 bases and 0 bases respectively, with 6 bases between them. The CDR3 region is CASGASTDTQYF. The CDR3 bases are TGCGCCAGCGGAGCTAGCACAGATACGCAGTATTTT.

This clonotype was counted ten times or more. The chain has TRBV4-2 and TRBJ1-2; D is uncertain. Trimming removed 0 bases at V and 8 bases at J, with 16 bases between. In germline, CDR1 is LGHNA, CDR2 YNFKEQ. This CDR3 contains 15 residues. CDR3 in DNA: TGTGCCAGCAGCCAAGAAGAGGCCGGAGGTTTGGGCTACACCTTC. Its translation is CASSQEEAGGLGYTF.

This clonotype was observed at least ten times. This CDR3 is CASSPLTGGTEAFF. The CDR3 DNA reads TGTGCCAGCAGTCCTTTGACAGGGGGCACTGAAGCTTTCTTT. The chain employs TRBV28 and TRBJ1-1; 9 nucleotides line up with TRBD1. The CDR3 has 14 residues. Germline V gene lookup returns CDR1 MDHEN and CDR2 SYDVKM. Unmatched junction bases numbered 5, after V lost 5 bases and J lost 4 bases. Combining the CDR3 with reference TRBV28 and TRBJ1-1 gives the whole variable domain DVKVTQSSRYLVKRTGEKVFLECVQDMDHENMFWYRQDPGLGLRLIYFSYDVKMKEKGDIPEGYSVSREKKERFSLILESASTNQTSMYLCASSPLTGGTEAFFGQGTRLTVV.

This clonotype was seen at least ten times. The chain uses TRBV27 and TRBJ1-1, with a weak D call TRBD1 (6 bases). Per the germline V gene, CDR1 is MNHEY and CDR2 is SMNVEV (reference sequence). The length of the CDR3 is 13 residues. Trimming took off 0 bases at V and 8 bases at J, with 10 bases between the two ends. CDR3 residues: CASSLSGTLEAFF. Here the CDR3 DNA reads TGTGCCAGCAGTTTATCGGGGACACTGGAAGCTTTCTTT.

This clonotype came up many times. CDR3 sequence: CAKQTPNTGELFF. The CDR3 bases are TGTGCGAAACAGACTCCGAACACCGGGGAGCTGTTTTTT. The chain recombines TRBV7-8 with TRBJ2-2, with no clear D. The CDR3 spans 13 residues. Germline V gene sequence: CDR1 SGHVS, CDR2 FQNEAQ.